The 8 T cell receptor beta chains below come from one sample, sequenced in a study of cytomegalovirus exposure and HLA in healthy donors. Sequencing used immunoSEQ multiplex PCR; TCRdb keeps in-frame clones, though not all of them. The sample has around 190,000 clones; about 81% are singletons. Sequenced sample: PBMCs. The receptors shown here come from a woman aged 25 to 39 in good health and CMV-seronegative.

This chain connects TRBV7-6 to TRBJ2-2; the D gene is possibly TRBD2 (5 bases). V lost 5 bases, J lost 5 bases, and 9 bases lay in between. The CDR3 runs 13 residues. The germline V gene encodes CDR1 SGHVS and CDR2 FNYEAQ. CDR3 protein: CASSTRRTGELFF. For the CDR3, the DNA is TGTGCCAGCAGCACTAGGCGGACCGGGGAGCTGTTTTTT.

The chain recombines TRBV30 with TRBJ2-2; tentative D call: TRBD2 (6 bases). Trimming shortened V by 4 bases and J by 1 base, and 7 bases separated the two germline ends. Germline V lookup: CDR1 GTSNPN, CDR2 SVGIG (reference sequence). CDR3 size: 13 residues. In DNA, the CDR3 is TGTGCCTGGATAGCGGAGAACACCGGGGAGCTGTTTTTT. Its protein product is CAWIAENTGELFF.

In its sample, this clone was seen once. This chain connects TRBV10-2 to TRBJ1-5; D is uncertain. Trimming left V 6 bases short and J 6 bases short, with 18 bases between. Germline CDR1 WSHSY, CDR2 SAAADI. The CDR3 sequence is 15 residues long. The CDR3 loop reads CASSPGRGTGQPQHF. The CDR3 DNA sequence: TGCGCCAGCAGCCCCGGTCGCGGCACGGGTCAGCCCCAGCATTTT.

This CDR3 reads CAWTVRTGGPMETQYF. The DNA of the CDR3 is TGTGCCTGGACCGTCCGGACAGGGGGTCCAATGGAGACCCAGTACTTC. The V gene is TRBV30, the J gene TRBJ2-5; TRBD1 agrees at 10 bases. Per the germline V gene, CDR1 is GTSNPN and CDR2 is SVGIG (reference sequence). J lost 5 bases, V lost 4 bases, and 13 bases had no gene match. The CDR3 sequence is 16 residues long.

The chain employs TRBV11-2 and TRBJ2-5; 7 nucleotides align to TRBD2. In germline, CDR1 is SGHAT, CDR2 FQNNGV. The V gene end was trimmed by 1 base and the J gene end by 5 bases; junction bases not matched to a gene: 7. This CDR3 comprises 15 residues. CDR3 loop: CASSLVGQGGETQYF. CDR3 bases: TGTGCCAGCAGCTTAGTTGGGCAGGGAGGGGAGACCCAGTACTTC.

The chain uses TRBV30 and TRBJ1-3, with D possibly matching TRBD1 (5 bases). CDR1 is GTSNPN, CDR2 SVGIG, per germline (reference sequence). V dropped 2 bases and J dropped 7 bases, with 15 bases sitting between them. CDR3 size: 14 residues. CDR3 bases: TGTGCCTGGAGTTCCAATATGGGGGGTAACACCATATATTTT. This gives the protein CAWSSNMGGNTIYF.

A single count supports this clone. The J gene is TRBJ2-3, the V gene TRBV19, with D possibly being TRBD1 (5 bases). Germline lookup yields CDR1 LNHDA and CDR2 SQIVND (reference sequence). The V end lost 8 bases, the J end lost 7 bases, and 16 bases lay between the germline ends. The CDR3 covers 13 residues. The CDR3 protein is CASEPKGSYTQYF. For the CDR3, the DNA is TGTGCCAGTGAACCGAAGGGGTCATATACGCAGTATTTT.

CDR3 residues: CASSSSGTGVTGELFF. The CDR3 coding sequence is TGTGCCAGCAGTTCTTCCGGGACAGGGGTCACCGGGGAGCTGTTTTTT. The J gene is TRBJ2-2, the V gene TRBV6-6; 10 positions agree with TRBD1. V dropped 4 bases and J dropped 4; count of bases not matched to a gene: 6. Germline CDR1 reads MNHNY; CDR2 reads SVGAGI (reference sequence). The CDR3 has 16 amino acids.